The next 15 T cell receptor beta chains were all read from a single sample in a study of blood T cell repertoires in COVID-19 (dated by TCRdb to the early 2020s). Library preparation used the immunoSEQ multiplex PCR assay. As stored in TCRdb, this immuneACCESS dataset retains in-frame rearrangements with V and J assigned. A fraction of the clones does not appear; measured against another copy, unresolved V genes explain less than half of the discrepancy, and the remainder lacks a known reason. In this sample the table shows about 410,000 clones, 90% of which occur a single time. In total, the top ten clones hold about 0.6% of the sample. Sequencing input: PBMCs or T cells enriched from blood (not recorded which). These TCRs come from a man between 18 and 29 years old who had recovered from COVID-19.

V is TRBV5-4 and J is TRBJ2-7; 11 nucleotides match TRBD2. The germline CDR1 and CDR2 sequences are SGHNT and YYREEE (reference sequence). The J segment lost 0 bases and the V segment lost 4 bases, leaving 3 bases of the junction unmatched. CDR3 length: 15 residues. The DNA of the CDR3 is TGTGCCAGCAGCAAAACTAGCGGGAGCTCCTACGAGCAGTACTTC. It codes for CASSKTSGSSYEQYF.

This chain links TRBV24-1 with TRBJ1-2, with a possible D match to TRBD1 (5 bases). Germline-derived CDR1 and CDR2 are KGHDR and SFDVKD. V lost 5 bases, J lost 7 bases, and 10 bases lay in between. The CDR3 has 12 residues. In nucleotides, the CDR3 is TGTGCCACCAGTGCAGGGTTAAGTGGCTACACCTTC. Protein: CATSAGLSGYTF.

CDR3 DNA: TGTGCCTCAAAGGGGTATAATTCACCCCTCCACTTT. It specifies CASKGYNSPLHF. V is TRBV19 and J is TRBJ1-6, with a tentative D call TRBD1 (5 bases). CDR1 and CDR2 from the germline V gene are LNHDA and SQIVND (reference sequence). This CDR3 is built from 12 residues. The V gene lost 11 bases and the J gene lost 4 bases, with 9 bases spanning the gap.

The chain employs TRBV5-1 and TRBJ1-1; 8 bases map to TRBD1. V lost 0 bases to trimming and J lost 1 base; unmatched junction nucleotides: 8. The germline V gene has CDR1 SGHRS and CDR2 YFSETQ. The CDR3 is made up of 17 amino acids. The CDR3 sequence is CASSLAGQANSNTEAFF. CDR3 in DNA: TGCGCCAGCAGCTTGGCGGGACAGGCGAACTCGAACACTGAAGCTTTCTTT. The whole variable domain, filled in from reference TRBV5-1 and TRBJ1-1, reads KAGVTQTPRYLIKTRGQQVTLSCSPISGHRSVSWYQQTPGQGLQFLFEYFSETQRNKGNFPGRFSGRQFSNSRSEMNVSTLELGDSALYLCASSLAGQANSNTEAFFGQGTRLTVV.

The chain recombines TRBV19 with TRBJ1-1; tentatively, D is TRBD1 (5 bases). Germline CDR1 is LNHDA and CDR2 is SQIVND (reference sequence). This CDR3 is built from 13 residues. V was pared by 8 bases and J by 0 bases, with 10 bases between. The CDR3 DNA sequence: TGTGCCAGTGATGACAGCTTGAACACTGAAGCTTTCTTT. This translates into CASDDSLNTEAFF.

Comments on this clone: Other DNA sequences from this sample encode an identical CDR3 as well. This sequence joins TRBV19 and TRBJ1-2; 8 nucleotides match TRBD1. This CDR3 contains 14 residues. Trimming at V came to 2 bases and at J to 5 bases, leaving 4 bases not matched to a gene. Germline lookup yields CDR1 LNHDA and CDR2 SQIVND (reference sequence). CDR3 in DNA: TGTGCCAGTAGTATACAGGGGGCTCGGTATGGCTACACCTTC. Residues: CASSIQGARYGYTF.

The chain carries TRBV10-3 and TRBJ1-2; 11 nucleotides agree with TRBD1. The CDR3 spans 14 residues. Germline V CDR1 and CDR2: ENHRY, SYGVKD. Trimming at V came to 4 bases and at J to 4 bases, leaving 2 bases not matched to a gene. This chain's CDR3 is CAISGGQGGYGYTF. CDR3 in DNA: TGTGCCATCAGTGGGGGACAGGGGGGCTATGGCTACACCTTC.

J is TRBJ2-3 and V is TRBV19; 14 bases agree with TRBD2. CDR3 length: 15 residues. CDR1 LNHDA and CDR2 SQIVND come from the germline V gene (reference sequence). J gave up 5 bases and V 5 bases, and 3 bases lay outside the gene matches. CDR3 DNA: TGTGCCAGTAGTCCGGGACTAGCGGGGGTAGATACGCAGTATTTT. Protein product: CASSPGLAGVDTQYF.

This clone was seen only a few times. The chain employs TRBV3-1 (or the pseudogene TRBV3-2) and TRBJ2-7, with D tentatively TRBD2 (6 bases). The germline CDR1 and CDR2 sequences are LGHDT and YNNKEL (reference sequence). The CDR3 has 14 amino acids. Trimming pared 0 bases from V and 2 bases from J, leaving 8 bases between. The CDR3 region is CASSQDGGAYEQYF. CDR3 sequence (DNA): TGTGCCAGCAGCCAAGACGGCGGGGCCTACGAGCAGTACTTC.

The chain couples TRBV6-5 to TRBJ1-1, with 7 bases aligning to TRBD1. The CDR3 runs 16 residues. Germline V lookup: CDR1 MNHEY, CDR2 SVGAGI. J gave up 1 base and V 4 bases, and 9 bases lay outside the gene matches. The CDR3 sequence is CASSSQGGTWNTEAFF. The CDR3 nucleotides are TGTGCCAGCAGTTCCCAAGGGGGCACGTGGAACACTGAAGCTTTCTTT.

This clone was observed once. The rearrangement uses TRBV6-5 and TRBJ1-2; D may be TRBD1 (6 bases). Trimming stripped 6 bases from V and 2 bases from J, with 13 bases between. CDR1 is MNHEY, CDR2 SVGAGI, per germline. The CDR3 loop spans 14 amino acids. The CDR3 DNA reads as TGTGCCAGCAGGGGCGGACAGATAAACTATGGCTACACCTTC. Translation: CASRGGQINYGYTF.

The chain has TRBV4-1 and TRBJ1-1; 11 bases align to TRBD1. From germline, CDR1 is MGHRA and CDR2 YSYEKL. V trimming: 3 bases; J trimming: 4 bases; junction bases outside the gene matches: 10. This CDR3 spans 17 amino acids. CDR3 sequence: CASSHPWTGGLGTEAFF. The DNA of the CDR3 is TGCGCCAGCAGCCACCCGTGGACAGGGGGCTTAGGCACTGAAGCTTTCTTT.

To note about this clone: The same CDR3 can be traced to other DNA sequences in this sample. The chain combines TRBV7-9 with TRBJ2-2, with unresolved D. Germline V CDR1 and CDR2: SEHNR, FQNEAQ (reference sequence). The CDR3 spans 12 residues. V was pared by 2 bases and J by 6 bases, with 4 bases between. CDR3 residues: CASSLPAGELFF. CDR3 coding DNA: TGTGCCAGCAGCTTACCAGCCGGGGAGCTGTTTTTT.

The chain uses TRBV6-5 and TRBJ2-3, with D perhaps matching TRBD2 (6 bases). The ends were cut back, 6 bases at V and 2 bases at J, with 15 bases in the middle. The CDR3 spans 15 residues. CDR1 MNHEY and CDR2 SVGAGI come from the germline V gene. CDR3 in DNA: TGTGCCAGCAGCTATAGCGGAGCTTTCACAGATACGCAGTATTTT. Its translation: CASSYSGAFTDTQYF.

This clone was seen only once. The chain employs TRBV4-1 and TRBJ1-5; D is uncertain. Germline V lookup: CDR1 MGHRA, CDR2 YSYEKL. Deletions cut 1 base from V and 4 bases from J, with 11 bases between. This CDR3 has 15 residues. As DNA, the CDR3 is TGCGCCAGCAGCCAAGGAACGGTGACAAATCAGCCCCAGCATTTT. Translating it yields CASSQGTVTNQPQHF.